What follows are 12 T cell receptor beta chains derived from one specimen sequenced in a study of cytomegalovirus exposure and HLA in healthy donors. PCR primers comprised 60 Vbeta and 13 Jbeta primers. Clones were sequenced by immunoSEQ multiplex PCR, and TCRdb holds only the in-frame ones, with some missing. The sample lists over 95,000 clones, 60% to 80% occurring once. Material: PBMCs. These receptors all come from a human donor in good health.

This sequence joins TRBV7-9 and TRBJ1-1, with a tentative D call TRBD1 (6 bases). Germline-derived CDR1 and CDR2 are SEHNR and FQNEAQ (reference sequence). V lost 5 bases and J 0 bases, leaving 13 bases between the germline ends. This CDR3 has 15 amino acids. CDR3 nucleotides: TGTGCCAGCAGCCCAGGGGTCAGCATGAACACTGAAGCTTTCTTT. Protein product: CASSPGVSMNTEAFF.

The V and J genes are TRBV5-1 and TRBJ1-1; D unclear. The V end lost 0 bases, the J end lost 2 bases, and 14 bases lay between the germline ends. This CDR3 comprises 16 residues. CDR1 and CDR2 from the germline V gene are SGHRS and YFSETQ. CDR3 loop: CASSLGPADTNTEAFF. In nucleotides, the CDR3 is TGCGCCAGCAGCTTGGGTCCCGCAGATACAAACACTGAAGCTTTCTTT.

This clone was observed a few times. This chain joins TRBV19 and TRBJ1-5; 10 positions agree with TRBD1. The CDR3 is made up of 15 amino acids. Trimming took 6 bases from V and 3 from J; bases not matched to a gene: 5. The germline V gene has CDR1 LNHDA and CDR2 SQIVND (reference sequence). The CDR3 nucleotides are TGTGCCAGTAGGACAGGGGGCCTGTACAATCAGCCCCAGCATTTT. Translating gives CASRTGGLYNQPQHF.

The rearrangement joins TRBV9 to TRBJ2-2; tentative D call: TRBD2 (6 bases). This CDR3 comprises 18 residues. Germline values: CDR1 SGDLS, CDR2 YYNGEE. V gave up 2 bases and J gave up 2 bases, with 19 bases separating them. In DNA, the CDR3 is TGTGCCAGCAGCGTCGAACCATCCGGGACTCCTAACACCGGGGAGCTGTTTTTT. Its translation is CASSVEPSGTPNTGELFF.

This chain joins TRBV7-8 and TRBJ2-1; no clear D gene. The CDR3 has 16 residues. Germline CDR1 reads SGHVS; CDR2 reads FQNEAQ. V dropped 3 bases and J dropped 8 bases, with 20 bases sitting between them. CDR3 nucleotides: TGTGCCAGCAGCTTGGGCAGGATAGTCACCCGTGATGAGCAGTTCTTC. This translates into CASSLGRIVTRDEQFF.

This chain uses TRBV11-2 with TRBJ2-6; D remains ambiguous. V shed 0 bases and J shed 12 bases, with 9 bases lying between them. There are 13 residues in the CDR3. Germline V gene lookup returns CDR1 SGHAT and CDR2 FQNNGV. This chain's CDR3 is CASSLELGGVLTF. The CDR3 bases are TGTGCCAGCAGCTTAGAGTTAGGCGGCGTCCTGACTTTC. Full variable domain (remainder filled in from reference TRBV11-2 and TRBJ2-6): EAGVAQSPRYKIIEKRQSVAFWCNPISGHATLYWYQQILGQGPKLLIQFQNNGVVDDSQLPKDRFSAERLKGVDSTLKIQPAKLEDSAVYLCASSLELGGVLTFGAGSRLTVL.

This chain links TRBV10-3 with TRBJ1-5, with D perhaps TRBD1 (5 bases). Germline V gene lookup returns CDR1 ENHRY and CDR2 SYGVKD. The V and J ends lost 4 bases and 1 base respectively, with 8 bases between them. The CDR3 extends over 14 amino acids. The CDR3 DNA reads as TGTGCCATCAGTGGACAGCCGAGCAATCAGCCCCAGCATTTT. It codes for CAISGQPSNQPQHF.

The V call is TRBV6-6, the J call TRBJ2-5, with 9 nucleotides matching TRBD1. Trimming at V came to 0 bases and at J to 5 bases, leaving 4 bases not matched to a gene. The CDR3 contains 15 residues. Germline loops: CDR1 MNHNY, CDR2 SVGAGI (reference sequence). The CDR3: CASSYSGQGGETQYF. As DNA, the CDR3 is TGTGCCAGCAGTTACTCGGGACAGGGCGGCGAGACCCAGTACTTC.

This clone appeared a few times. The CDR3 reads CASRTQGGYSPLHF. The CDR3, as DNA: TGTGCCAGTAGAACACAGGGAGGGTATTCACCCCTCCACTTT. The chain couples TRBV19 to TRBJ1-6; weak D call: TRBD1 (6 bases). V was pared by 6 bases and J by 8 bases, with 14 bases between. CDR3 length: 14 amino acids. Per the germline V gene, CDR1 is LNHDA and CDR2 is SQIVND (reference sequence). The full variable domain, with the rest looked up from reference TRBV19 and TRBJ1-6, is DGGITQSPKYLFRKEGQNVTLSCEQNLNHDAMYWYRQDPGQGLRLIYYSQIVNDFQKGDIAEGYSVSREKKESFPLTVTSAQKNPTAFYLCASRTQGGYSPLHFGNGTRLTVT.

The chain is built from TRBV5-4 and TRBJ2-7, with TRBD1 matching 7 bases. CDR1 and CDR2 (germline): SGHNT, YYREEE (reference sequence). The CDR3 length is 13 residues. V was pared by 5 bases and J by 5 bases, with 7 bases of the junction left unmatched. The CDR3 sequence: CASSYLQGNEQYF. The CDR3 DNA reads TGTGCCAGCAGTTATTTACAGGGGAACGAGCAGTACTTC. Based on the CDR3 plus reference TRBV5-4 and TRBJ2-7, the full variable domain is ETGVTQSPTHLIKTRGQQVTLRCSSQSGHNTVSWYQQALGQGPQFIFQYYREEENGRGNFPPRFSGLQFPNYSSELNVNALELDDSALYLCASSYLQGNEQYFGPGTRLTVT.

The chain couples TRBV28 to TRBJ2-7, with a tentative D call TRBD1 (6 bases). V was pared by 4 bases and J by 0 bases, with 16 bases between. This CDR3 has 16 residues. The germline gives CDR1 MDHEN, CDR2 SYDVKM. The CDR3 region has the DNA TGTGCCAGCAGTTGTCTAATCCGGGACACCTCCTACGAGCAGTACTTC. Encoded protein: CASSCLIRDTSYEQYF.

This sequence joins TRBV6-1 and TRBJ1-4; D is undetermined. In germline, CDR1 is MNHNS, CDR2 SASEGT. CDR3 length: 12 residues. V gave up 5 bases and J gave up 8 bases, with 9 bases separating them. The CDR3 loop is CASSLRGEKLFF. As DNA, the CDR3 is TGTGCCAGCAGTTTACGAGGAGAAAAACTGTTTTTT.